A single sample gave rise to the 23 T cell receptor beta chains below, sequenced in a study of identifying expanded T cells in peripheral blood. TCRdb keeps only in-frame clones here, not all; method: immunoSEQ multiplex PCR. The sample lists about 78,000 clones; 84% were seen once. The sequenced sample was blood. Receptors were obtained from a person between 18 and 69 years old in good health.

This sequence joins TRBV5-1 and TRBJ2-7; 7 bases match TRBD1. This CDR3 has 13 residues. Per germline, CDR1 SGHRS and CDR2 YFSETQ. V gave up 4 bases and J gave up 1 base; unmatched junction bases: 2. This CDR3 is CASSETGSYEQYF. As DNA, the CDR3 is TGCGCCAGCAGCGAGACAGGGTCCTACGAGCAGTACTTC. Full variable domain (outside the CDR3, taken from reference TRBV5-1 and TRBJ2-7): KAGVTQTPRYLIKTRGQQVTLSCSPISGHRSVSWYQQTPGQGLQFLFEYFSETQRNKGNFPGRFSGRQFSNSRSEMNVSTLELGDSALYLCASSETGSYEQYFGPGTRLTVT.

This chain links TRBV11-3 with TRBJ2-3; D is uncertain. This CDR3 contains 14 residues. Germline-derived CDR1 and CDR2 are SGHNT and YENEEA. The V end was cut by 2 bases, the J end by 7 bases, with 13 bases between. CDR3 nucleotide sequence: TGTGCCAGCAGCTTAAGTGGGGAATGGCATACGCAGTATTTT. Translated, it gives CASSLSGEWHTQYF.

V usage is TRBV28 and J usage is TRBJ2-3; a weak D match, TRBD2 (5 bases). The CDR3 extends over 13 amino acids. Germline V CDR1 and CDR2: MDHEN, SYDVKM. Trimming stripped 6 bases from V and 4 bases from J, with 11 bases between. This CDR3 is CASRGPSPDTQYF. DNA for the CDR3: TGTGCCAGCAGGGGCCCTAGCCCAGATACGCAGTATTTT.

This chain joins TRBV19 and TRBJ2-1; D unclear. V was shortened by 3 bases and J by 2 bases, with 11 bases between the two germline ends. This CDR3 has 15 amino acids. Per germline, CDR1 LNHDA and CDR2 SQIVND (reference sequence). CDR3 sequence reads: CASSIRAHAYNEQFF. The CDR3 nucleotides are TGTGCCAGTAGTATCAGAGCCCACGCCTACAATGAGCAGTTCTTC.

V usage is TRBV28 and J usage is TRBJ1-1, with 8 nucleotides matching TRBD1. The V and J ends lost 5 bases and 4 bases, in that order; junction bases with no gene match: 3. Germline CDR1 MDHEN, CDR2 SYDVKM. CDR3 length: 13 amino acids. In nucleotides, the CDR3 is TGTGCCAGCAGTCCTACAGGGGGCACTGAAGCTTTCTTT. Encoded protein: CASSPTGGTEAFF.

This chain uses TRBV28 with TRBJ2-1; D call uncertain. Trimming stripped 3 bases from V and 0 bases from J, with 9 bases between. Per the germline V gene, CDR1 is MDHEN and CDR2 is SYDVKM. The CDR3 has 15 amino acids. This CDR3 reads CASSLAGSSYNEQFF. CDR3 in DNA: TGTGCCAGCAGTTTGGCCGGTAGCTCCTACAATGAGCAGTTCTTC.

The V call is TRBV28, the J call TRBJ2-7; D is perhaps TRBD1 (6 bases). The length of the CDR3 is 14 residues. Germline lookup yields CDR1 MDHEN and CDR2 SYDVKM. V dropped 8 bases and J dropped 2 bases, with 16 bases sitting between them. The CDR3 DNA is TGTGCCAGCCGCCAGCAGGGGATGACCTACGAGCAGTACTTC. Its protein is CASRQQGMTYEQYF.

This chain uses TRBV14 with TRBJ2-6; no clear D gene. V dropped 4 bases and J dropped 2 bases, with 6 bases sitting between them. Per germline, CDR1 SGHDN and CDR2 FVKESK. The CDR3 totals 14 residues. CDR3 sequence reads: CASSPPAGANVLTF. In nucleotides, the CDR3 is TGTGCCAGCAGCCCCCCCGCTGGGGCCAACGTCCTGACTTTC.

J is TRBJ2-3 and V is TRBV5-4; 11 positions match TRBD2. Germline V gene data show CDR1 as SGHNT and CDR2 as YYREEE (reference sequence). The ends lost 0 bases at V and 5 bases at J; junction bases unmatched: 8. CDR3 length: 17 amino acids. CDR3 in amino acids: CASSLETSGTPGDTQYF. As DNA, the CDR3 is TGTGCCAGCAGCTTGGAGACTAGCGGGACCCCAGGAGATACGCAGTATTTT.

This chain connects TRBV6-1 to TRBJ2-2, with 7 bases aligning to TRBD1. Germline loops: CDR1 MNHNS, CDR2 SASEGT. J was trimmed by 5 bases and V by 4 bases; bases with no gene match: 10. There are 16 residues in the CDR3. Here the CDR3 DNA reads TGTGCCAGCAGTGTAACTTCGGGACAGACGACCGGGGAGCTGTTTTTT. As protein: CASSVTSGQTTGELFF.

The genes are TRBV15 and TRBJ2-7; 8 bases map to TRBD1. V lost 6 bases, J lost 5 bases, and 9 bases stayed unmatched. The germline V gene encodes CDR1 LNHNV and CDR2 YYDKDF (reference sequence). This CDR3 comprises 14 residues. The DNA for the CDR3 is TGTGCCACCAGTCCCCCCCAGGACAGGGACGAGCAGTACTTC. The encoded protein is CATSPPQDRDEQYF.

V gene TRBV11-1 combines with J gene TRBJ2-5, with D tentatively TRBD1 (5 bases). This CDR3 region has 16 residues. With 1 base removed from V and 4 bases from J, the gap between germline ends came to 16 bases. Germline V gives CDR1 SGHAT, CDR2 FQDESV (reference sequence). The CDR3 DNA sequence: TGTGCCAGCAGCTTAGGGTCATCAGGGATCCGAGAGACCCAGTACTTC. Translating it yields CASSLGSSGIRETQYF. The full variable domain, its missing parts supplied by reference TRBV11-1 and TRBJ2-5, is EAEVAQSPRYKITEKSQAVAFWCDPISGHATLYWYRQILGQGPELLVQFQDESVVDDSQLPKDRFSAERLKGVDSTLKIQPAELGDSAMYLCASSLGSSGIRETQYFGPGTRLLVL.

The J gene is TRBJ1-2, the V gene TRBV19; possibly TRBD1 for D (6 bases). Germline V gene data show CDR1 as LNHDA and CDR2 as SQIVND (reference sequence). The V end was cut by 6 bases, the J end by 0 bases, with 14 bases between. CDR3 length: 15 amino acids. CDR3 DNA sequence: TGTGCCAGTAGCTTGGGGACAACAACTAACTATGGCTACACCTTC. This sequence encodes CASSLGTTTNYGYTF.

This clone showed up just once. V and J are TRBV7-9 and TRBJ2-7, with TRBD1 identical over 7 bases. CDR3 length equals 12 residues. After removal of 8 bases from V and 5 bases from J, the junction contained 6 bases not matched to a gene. Germline lookup yields CDR1 SEHNR and CDR2 FQNEAQ (reference sequence). CDR3 bases: TGTGCCAGCCGGACAGGTTATGACGAGCAGTACTTC. Its translation is CASRTGYDEQYF. The variable domain in full, completed from reference TRBV7-9 and TRBJ2-7, reads DTGVSQNPRHKITKRGQNVTFRCDPISEHNRLYWYRQTLGQGPEFLTYFQNEAQLEKSRLLSDRFSAERPKGSFSTLEIQRTEQGDSAMYLCASRTGYDEQYFGPGTRLTVT.

The chain links TRBV7-2 to TRBJ2-1, with 10 positions matching TRBD1. The CDR3 runs to 16 residues. J was trimmed by 7 bases and V by 2 bases; bases with no gene match: 8. CDR1 SGHTA and CDR2 FQGNSA come from the germline V gene. CDR3 sequence: CASSLLGQGFLNEQFF. As DNA, the CDR3 is TGTGCCAGCAGCTTATTGGGACAGGGGTTTTTGAATGAGCAGTTCTTC.

The V gene is TRBV6-5, the J gene TRBJ2-2; weak D call: TRBD2 (6 bases). V lost 5 bases, J lost 3 bases, and 13 bases lay in between. The CDR3 has 15 residues. In germline, CDR1 is MNHEY, CDR2 SVGAGI. The CDR3 region has the DNA TGTGCCAGCAGTACAAGCGGGCCCTACACCGGGGAGCTGTTTTTT. Protein sequence: CASSTSGPYTGELFF.

The rearrangement joins TRBV11-2 to TRBJ2-7; D is possibly TRBD2 (5 bases). CDR1 SGHAT and CDR2 FQNNGV come from the germline V gene. This CDR3 has 13 amino acids. V was clipped by 6 bases and J by 5 bases, with 14 bases between them. CDR3 residues: CASRSLRGHEQYF. The CDR3 DNA follows: TGTGCCAGCAGATCCCTCCGGGGTCACGAGCAGTACTTC.

This clone occurred once. The rearrangement uses TRBV6-4 and TRBJ2-2; no reliable D call. V lost 10 bases, J lost 0 bases, and 12 bases lay in between. Per germline, CDR1 MRHNA and CDR2 SNTAGT. The CDR3 loop spans 14 amino acids. Written as DNA, the CDR3 is TGTGCCAACTTGGAGACAACGAACACCGGGGAGCTGTTTTTT. Its translation is CANLETTNTGELFF.

The chain uses TRBV4-3 and TRBJ1-2; D gene uncertain. Per germline, CDR1 LGHNA and CDR2 YSLEER. V was shortened by 3 bases and J by 3 bases, with 14 bases between the two germline ends. This CDR3 has 15 residues. CDR3 coding DNA: TGCGCCAGCAGCCAGGCCCCAACAGCCTACTATGGCTACACCTTC. It encodes CASSQAPTAYYGYTF.

The CDR3 DNA follows: TGTGCCAGCAGTCCCGGGACTAGCGGGCCAAGCTCCTACGAGCAGTACTTC. It codes for CASSPGTSGPSSYEQYF. The chain uses TRBV27 and TRBJ2-7, with 12 bases identical to TRBD2. The length of the CDR3 is 17 residues. Germline CDR1 MNHEY, CDR2 SMNVEV (reference sequence). The ends lost 5 bases at V and 0 bases at J; junction bases unmatched: 8.

The rearrangement joins TRBV4-2 to TRBJ2-3; the match to TRBD2 covers 7 bases. Germline V lookup: CDR1 LGHNA, CDR2 YNFKEQ. Trimming removed 4 bases from V and 4 bases from J; junction bases left unmatched: 11. The CDR3 is made up of 16 amino acids. This CDR3 is CASSRKATGGPDTQYF. The CDR3 DNA reads as TGTGCCAGCAGCCGAAAGGCCACGGGAGGCCCAGATACGCAGTATTTT.

CDR3 residues: CASSLLGDPYNEQFF. In DNA, the CDR3 is TGCGCCAGCAGCTTGCTGGGGGATCCTTACAATGAGCAGTTCTTC. The V call is TRBV5-1, the J call TRBJ2-1; D tentatively fits TRBD1 or TRBD2 (5 bases each). V gave up 1 base and J gave up 4 bases, with 12 bases separating them. The CDR3 length is 15 residues. The germline V gene encodes CDR1 SGHRS and CDR2 YFSETQ. Full variable domain (missing parts from reference TRBV5-1 and TRBJ2-1): KAGVTQTPRYLIKTRGQQVTLSCSPISGHRSVSWYQQTPGQGLQFLFEYFSETQRNKGNFPGRFSGRQFSNSRSEMNVSTLELGDSALYLCASSLLGDPYNEQFFGPGTRLTVL.

The J gene is TRBJ2-3, the V gene TRBV7-6; D may be TRBD2 (5 bases). The CDR3 runs 14 residues. V lost 2 bases and J 4 bases, leaving 10 bases between the germline ends. Germline CDR1 SGHVS, CDR2 FNYEAQ. The CDR3 DNA reads as TGTGCCAGCAGCTTAATTGGGAGTTCAGATACGCAGTATTTT. This codes for CASSLIGSSDTQYF.